Here is one T cell receptor (beta chain) with its context. Its target is not known. Vbeta (60) and Jbeta (13) primers were used in the PCR. Generated by immunoSEQ multiplex PCR, the TCRdb table keeps only in-frame clones and is missing some. The sample has about 140,000 clones, over 70% seen once. These data originate in a study of cytomegalovirus exposure and HLA in healthy donors. General study results and limits: Reportedly, diagnosis of cytomegalovirus status by the classifier showed high specificity and sensitivity. There were reportedly fewer N-insertions in an Asian-associated ancestry cluster than the roughly 670-donor mean, in a later analysis. Most TCRs appeared rarely, but some public TCRs recurred in many donors.

Germline assignment: CDR1 SGHTA and CDR2 FQGTGA. V lost 1 base to trimming and J lost 4 bases; unmatched junction nucleotides: 3. This CDR3 is 15 amino acids long. Nominal health characterized the donors when sampled, though unrecorded immune exposures were likely. Sequenced: PBMCs. The chain recombines TRBV7-3 with TRBJ2-1; TRBD1 matches 8 bases. This clonotype was obtained from a man in his forties in good health and CMV-seronegative. CDR3 sequence reads: CASSLIRTGYNEQFF. CDR3 nucleotide sequence: TGTGCCAGCAGCTTAATCAGGACAGGGTACAATGAGCAGTTCTTC.